This entry features one T cell receptor beta chain sequence. As yet, its antigen is unknown. Germline assignment: CDR1 MNHEY and CDR2 SVGAGI. This CDR3 has 16 residues. V lost 4 bases, J lost 0 bases, and 15 bases lay in between. Repertoires were generated with immunoSEQ multiplex PCR, while TCRdb's copy carries only in-frame clones and drops some. The table lists 75,000 to 90,000 clones, around 87% of them singletons, with around 1.5% in the top ten. This specimen belongs to a study of OX40 agonist ivuxolimab in advanced cancers. If patients had autoimmune disease history or systemic immunosuppression, they were excluded. Study-level findings and limits: More expanded clones were seen, on average, in CD8+ T cells than in CD4+. At doses 0.1 to 3.0 mg/kg, CD4+ and CD8+ clones expanded. The antigen specificity of the peripheral T cells (those that were expanded) was not determined.

The source of this sequence is an adult with an advanced solid tumor such as melanoma, head and neck, liver or kidney cancer. The gene calls are TRBV6-5 and TRBJ1-1, with TRBD1 as a possible D gene (6 bases). The input for sequencing was CD4+ or CD8+ T cells sorted from blood, taken in a trial of the OX40 agonist ivuxolimab. The CDR3 DNA reads TGTGCCAGCAGTTTCGACAGGAGGGGGATGAACACTGAAGCTTTCTTT. It codes for CASSFDRRGMNTEAFF.